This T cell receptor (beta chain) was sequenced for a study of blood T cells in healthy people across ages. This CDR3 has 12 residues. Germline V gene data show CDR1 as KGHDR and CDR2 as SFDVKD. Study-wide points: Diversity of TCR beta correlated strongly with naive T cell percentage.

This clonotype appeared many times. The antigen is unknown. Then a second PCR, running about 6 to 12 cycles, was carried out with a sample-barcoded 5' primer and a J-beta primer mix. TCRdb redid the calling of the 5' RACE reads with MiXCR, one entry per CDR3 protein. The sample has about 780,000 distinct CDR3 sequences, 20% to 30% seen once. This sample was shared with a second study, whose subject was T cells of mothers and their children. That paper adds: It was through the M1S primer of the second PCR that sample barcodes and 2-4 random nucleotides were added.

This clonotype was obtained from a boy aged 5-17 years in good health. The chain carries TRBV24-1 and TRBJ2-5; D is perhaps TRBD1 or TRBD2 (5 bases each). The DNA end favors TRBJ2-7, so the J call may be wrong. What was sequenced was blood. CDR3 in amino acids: CATSDPGAEQYF. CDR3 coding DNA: TGTGCCACCAGTGATCCCGGGGCCGAGCAGTACTTC.